Presented here are 19 T cell receptor beta chains from one specimen sequenced in a study of T-cell memory formation after mild COVID-19. TCRdb recomputed calls from the 5' RACE reads with MiXCR, one row per CDR3 protein. There are more than 350,000 distinct CDR3 sequences in the sample; roughly 20% occur only once, and roughly an eighth lies in the top ten. What was sequenced was PBMCs or a T cell subset sorted from them (not recorded which). These TCRs come from an adult woman who had mild COVID-19 (a few samples of this study predate the infection). Cell type and time point are not known.

This clonotype was counted only a few times. One end of the junction varies from germline; a read error may be responsible. The gene calls are TRBV6-1 and TRBJ2-5, with 7 positions matching TRBD2. The germline V gene has CDR1 MNHNS and CDR2 SASEGT. CDR3 size: 19 residues. The CDR3 DNA reads as TGTGCCAGCAGTCAAGCAAATGGACTAGGAGCACCTTTGCAAGAGACCCAGTACTTC. Its translation is CASSQANGLGAPLQETQYF.

CDR3 coding DNA: TGTGCCAGCAGCTTAGCTATGACAGAGAACTATGGCTACACCTTC. Its translation is CASSLAMTENYGYTF. The V gene is TRBV7-9, the J gene TRBJ1-2, with D perhaps TRBD1 (5 bases). With 0 bases removed from V and 2 bases from J, the gap between germline ends came to 10 bases. Germline values: CDR1 SEHNR, CDR2 FQNEAQ (reference sequence). The CDR3 is made up of 15 amino acids.

V gene TRBV12-3 or TRBV12-4 combines with J gene TRBJ2-7; tentatively, D is TRBD2 (7 bases). The CDR3 is 13 residues long. Trimming stripped 1 base from V and 7 bases from J, with 11 bases between. The CDR3 loop is CASSLVRGGEQYF. CDR3 DNA: TGTGCCAGCAGTTTAGTCAGGGGAGGGGAGCAGTACTTC.

The chain uses TRBV24-1 and TRBJ2-1; no firm D call. CDR1 and CDR2 (germline): KGHDR, SFDVKD. The CDR3 contains 16 residues. Trimming shortened V by 4 bases and J by 0 bases, and 12 bases separated the two germline ends. The CDR3 region is CATSDPQARSYNEQFF. In DNA form, the CDR3 reads TGTGCCACCAGTGACCCGCAGGCCCGCTCCTACAATGAGCAGTTCTTC.

The chain combines TRBV6-5 with TRBJ2-1; 9 bases map to TRBD2. Germline CDR1 reads MNHEY; CDR2 reads SVGAGI. The junction had 10 bases not matched to a gene; V was cut back by 6 bases and J by 4 bases. This CDR3 spans 16 amino acids. The CDR3 sequence is CASSPSGGGGYNEQFF. For the CDR3, the DNA is TGTGCCAGCAGCCCCTCGGGCGGGGGGGGATACAATGAGCAGTTCTTC.

This clonotype was seen repeatedly, ten times or more. J is TRBJ1-5 and V is TRBV4-1; no clear D gene. Germline V lookup: CDR1 MGHRA, CDR2 YSYEKL. The CDR3 is 17 amino acids. Trimming took 0 bases from V and 0 from J, leaving 12 bases between them. The CDR3, as DNA: TGCGCCAGCAGCCAAGAAGGGCCAAGTTATAGCAATCAGCCCCAGCATTTT. Protein sequence: CASSQEGPSYSNQPQHF.

This clonotype was observed a few times. V gene TRBV30 combines with J gene TRBJ1-1; D possibly corresponds to TRBD1 (6 bases). This CDR3 has 13 residues. V was clipped by 2 bases and J by 5 bases, with 12 bases between them. Germline CDR1 reads GTSNPN; CDR2 reads SVGIG (reference sequence). CDR3 sequence: CAWSWTVLTEAFF. In nucleotides, the CDR3 is TGTGCCTGGAGTTGGACAGTCCTAACTGAAGCTTTCTTT.

The chain's CDR3 is CASSQVSVPPYGYTF. The CDR3 bases are TGCGCCAGCAGCCAAGTTAGCGTTCCTCCCTATGGCTACACCTTC. The chain joins TRBV4-3 to TRBJ1-2; no clear D gene. The CDR3 has 15 amino acids. Trimming cost V 1 base and J 4 bases, with 13 bases left between them. From germline, CDR1 is LGHNA and CDR2 YSLEER.

In this sample, this clonotype turned up a few times. This chain joins TRBV4-2 and TRBJ2-1, with 7 bases matching TRBD2. This CDR3 is built from 17 residues. CDR1 LGHNA and CDR2 YNFKEQ come from the germline V gene. Trimming at V came to 6 bases and at J to 7 bases, leaving 18 bases not matched to a gene. The CDR3 DNA reads TGTGCCAGCAGGGGGAGGGGAGGGCCGGGACTTCTAAATGAGCAGTTCTTC. Its protein product is CASRGRGGPGLLNEQFF.

The chain recombines TRBV30 with TRBJ2-1; D possibly matches TRBD1 or TRBD2 (5 bases each). V was cut by 0 bases and J by 4 bases, with 19 bases left in between. Germline lookup yields CDR1 GTSNPN and CDR2 SVGIG (reference sequence). CDR3 size: 17 residues. The DNA of the CDR3 is TGTGCCTGGAGTGTGGTTTTAGTGAGGGGCACGTACAATGAGCAGTTCTTC. Protein sequence: CAWSVVLVRGTYNEQFF.

This chain joins TRBV4-2 and TRBJ2-3, with 7 bases matching TRBD2. V shed 0 bases, J shed 11 bases, and the junction held 11 bases outside the gene matches. Germline V CDR1 and CDR2: LGHNA, YNFKEQ. This CDR3 is built from 15 residues. The CDR3 DNA sequence: TGTGCCAGCAGCCAAGAAGTGGCTAGCGGCGGCCAGCAGTATTTT. Protein: CASSQEVASGGQQYF.

This clonotype was seen more than once but under ten times. The chain carries TRBV4-2 and TRBJ2-7; 8 nucleotides match TRBD1. V lost 4 bases, J lost 5 bases, and 16 bases stayed unmatched. The CDR3 has 17 residues. Germline V gene data show CDR1 as LGHNA and CDR2 as YNFKEQ. CDR3 bases: TGTGCCAGCAGCCCCGCAGCACGGGACAGGAACGCTGACGAGCAGTACTTC. Protein: CASSPAARDRNADEQYF.

The V and J genes are TRBV24-1 and TRBJ1-2, with D unclear. This CDR3 is built from 12 residues. CDR1 KGHDR and CDR2 SFDVKD come from the germline V gene. V lost 9 bases to trimming and J lost 7 bases, with 14 bases between them. CDR3: CATAAGASGYTF. CDR3 coding DNA: TGTGCCACCGCCGCCGGAGCCTCTGGCTACACCTTC.

This clonotype was counted only a few times. CDR3 in amino acids: CSATRIRSSYEQYF. In DNA, the CDR3 is TGCAGTGCAACTAGGATCCGTAGCTCCTACGAGCAGTACTTC. The rearrangement uses TRBV20-1 and TRBJ2-7; D may be TRBD2 (5 bases). The V gene lost 6 bases and the J gene lost 0 bases, with 15 bases spanning the gap. The CDR3 has 14 amino acids. Germline lookup yields CDR1 DFQATT and CDR2 SNEGSKA (reference sequence).

Only a few counts were recorded for this clonotype. V usage is TRBV4-1 and J usage is TRBJ2-3, with 7 bases fitting TRBD2. CDR1 is MGHRA and CDR2 is YSYEKL in the germline V gene. There are 18 residues in the CDR3. V lost 4 bases and J lost 0; bases outside the gene matches: 13. CDR3 DNA sequence: TGCGCCAGCAGCCTGACGGTCGTAAGCGGGGAAAGCACAGATACGCAGTATTTT. This translates into CASSLTVVSGESTDTQYF.

This clonotype was seen a few times. This chain joins TRBV10-3 and TRBJ1-1; D gene uncertain. This CDR3 comprises 13 residues. Trimming took off 6 bases at V and 0 bases at J, with 8 bases between the two ends. From germline, CDR1 is ENHRY and CDR2 SYGVKD. CDR3 amino acids: CAIRGGLNTEAFF. The CDR3 coding sequence is TGTGCCATCAGGGGAGGTCTGAACACTGAAGCTTTCTTT.

This chain joins TRBV5-5 and TRBJ1-5; D ambiguous. Germline CDR1 reads SGHKS; CDR2 reads YYEKEE (reference sequence). The length of the CDR3 is 15 residues. V lost 4 bases to trimming and J lost 2 bases, with 13 bases between them. The CDR3 DNA is TGTGCCAGCAGCAACCAGGTGGCGGGCAATCAGCCCCAGCATTTT. Protein: CASSNQVAGNQPQHF.

The gene calls are TRBV3-1 and TRBJ2-7, with 12 bases fitting TRBD2. CDR1 and CDR2 (germline): LGHDT, YNNKEL (reference sequence). The CDR3 is 16 residues long. Trimming removed 4 bases from V and 0 bases from J; junction bases left unmatched: 4. The CDR3 bases are TGTGCCAGCAGCCGTACTAGCGGGGGGACCTCCTACGAGCAGTACTTC. This gives the protein CASSRTSGGTSYEQYF.

This clonotype was detected only a few times. The chain uses TRBV27 and TRBJ2-3; TRBD2 matches at 13 bases. CDR1 is MNHEY, CDR2 SMNVEV, per germline (reference sequence). The CDR3 runs to 18 residues. V lost 3 bases to trimming and J lost 0 bases; unmatched junction nucleotides: 6. The CDR3 spells CASSLGTSGVTSTDTQYF. The CDR3 DNA follows: TGTGCCAGCAGTTTGGGGACTAGCGGGGTAACTAGCACAGATACGCAGTATTTT.